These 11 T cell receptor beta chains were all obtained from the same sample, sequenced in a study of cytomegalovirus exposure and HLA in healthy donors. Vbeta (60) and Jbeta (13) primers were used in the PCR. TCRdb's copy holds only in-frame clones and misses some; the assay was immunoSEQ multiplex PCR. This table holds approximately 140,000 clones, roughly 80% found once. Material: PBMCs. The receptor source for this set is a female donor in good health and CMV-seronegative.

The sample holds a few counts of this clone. CDR3 loop: CSVVGGAGPWPEAFF. As DNA, the CDR3 is TGCAGCGTTGTCGGCGGGGCAGGGCCTTGGCCTGAAGCTTTCTTT. The V call is TRBV29-1, the J call TRBJ1-1; D perhaps matches TRBD1 (5 bases). The CDR3 totals 15 residues. With 4 bases removed from V and 6 bases from J, the gap between germline ends came to 21 bases. CDR1 SQVTM and CDR2 ANQGSEA come from the germline V gene.

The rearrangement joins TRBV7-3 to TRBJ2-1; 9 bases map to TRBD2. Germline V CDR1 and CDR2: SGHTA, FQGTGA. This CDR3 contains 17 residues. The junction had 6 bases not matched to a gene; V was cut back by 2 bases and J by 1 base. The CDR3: CASSLLPSGASYNEQFF. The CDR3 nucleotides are TGTGCCAGCAGCTTACTCCCTAGCGGGGCATCCTACAATGAGCAGTTCTTC.

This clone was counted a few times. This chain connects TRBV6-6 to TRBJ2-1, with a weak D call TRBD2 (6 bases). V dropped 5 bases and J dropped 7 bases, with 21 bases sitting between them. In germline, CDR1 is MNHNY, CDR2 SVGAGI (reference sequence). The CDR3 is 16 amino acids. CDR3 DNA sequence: TGTGCCAGCAGTCAAGGCGGACCGGCGGGGAGGAATGAGCAGTTCTTC. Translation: CASSQGGPAGRNEQFF.

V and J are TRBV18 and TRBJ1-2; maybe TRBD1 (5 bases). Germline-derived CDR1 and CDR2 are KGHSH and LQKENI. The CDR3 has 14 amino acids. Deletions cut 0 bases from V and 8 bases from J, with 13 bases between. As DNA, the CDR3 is TGTGCCAGCTCACCACCGGCAGGGTTGAGGGGCTACACCTTC. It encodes CASSPPAGLRGYTF.

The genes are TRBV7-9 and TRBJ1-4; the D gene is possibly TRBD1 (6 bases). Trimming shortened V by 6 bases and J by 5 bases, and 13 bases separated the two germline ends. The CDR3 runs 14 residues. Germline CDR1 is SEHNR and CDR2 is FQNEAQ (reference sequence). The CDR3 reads CASRPGQFNEKLFF. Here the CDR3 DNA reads TGTGCCAGCAGGCCAGGACAGTTCAATGAAAAACTGTTTTTT. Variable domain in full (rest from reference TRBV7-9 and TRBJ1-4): DTGVSQNPRHKITKRGQNVTFRCDPISEHNRLYWYRQTLGQGPEFLTYFQNEAQLEKSRLLSDRFSAERPKGSFSTLEIQRTEQGDSAMYLCASRPGQFNEKLFFGSGTQLSVL.

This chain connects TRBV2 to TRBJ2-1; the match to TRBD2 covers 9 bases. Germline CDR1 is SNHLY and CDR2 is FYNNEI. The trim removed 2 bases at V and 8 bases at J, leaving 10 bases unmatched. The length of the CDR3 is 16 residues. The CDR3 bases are TGTGCCAGCAGTGAAATGGGGCTAGCGGGATCGGATGAGCAGTTCTTC. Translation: CASSEMGLAGSDEQFF.

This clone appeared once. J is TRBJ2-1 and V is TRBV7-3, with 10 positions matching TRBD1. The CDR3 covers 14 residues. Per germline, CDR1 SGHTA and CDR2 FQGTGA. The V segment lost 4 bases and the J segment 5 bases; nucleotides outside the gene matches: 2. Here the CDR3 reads CASSWDRGDNEQFF. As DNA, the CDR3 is TGTGCCAGCAGCTGGGACAGGGGAGACAATGAGCAGTTCTTC.

CDR3 DNA: TGTGCCAGCAGTCGGACAGGGAATTCACCCCTCCACTTT. It yields the protein CASSRTGNSPLHF. The gene calls are TRBV6-5 and TRBJ1-6, with TRBD1 matching 8 bases. This CDR3 comprises 13 residues. Trimming took 5 bases from V and 7 from J; bases not matched to a gene: 1. Germline V lookup: CDR1 MNHEY, CDR2 SVGAGI.

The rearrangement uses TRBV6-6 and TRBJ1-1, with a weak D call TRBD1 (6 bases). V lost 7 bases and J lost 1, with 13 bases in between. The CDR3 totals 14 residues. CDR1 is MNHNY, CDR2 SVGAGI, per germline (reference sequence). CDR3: CASTPGTTNTEAFF. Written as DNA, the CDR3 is TGTGCCAGCACCCCCGGGACAACGAACACTGAAGCTTTCTTT.

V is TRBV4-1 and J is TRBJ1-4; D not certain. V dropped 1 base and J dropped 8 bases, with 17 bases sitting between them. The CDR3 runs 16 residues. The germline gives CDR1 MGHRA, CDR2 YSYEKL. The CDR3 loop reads CASSQVLQTRGEKLFF. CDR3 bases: TGCGCCAGCAGCCAAGTTTTACAGACTCGGGGAGAAAAACTGTTTTTT.

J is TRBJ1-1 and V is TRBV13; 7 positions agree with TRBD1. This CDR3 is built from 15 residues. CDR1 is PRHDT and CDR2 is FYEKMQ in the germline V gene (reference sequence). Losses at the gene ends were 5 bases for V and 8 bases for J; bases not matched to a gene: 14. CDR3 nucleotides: TGTGCCAGCAGCGCCCGACAGGGTTACCCCCTCGAAGCTTTCTTT. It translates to CASSARQGYPLEAFF.